This TCR beta chain derives from a study of CD8 T cells in ankylosing spondylitis. CDR1 and CDR2 (germline): ENHRY, SYGVKD. V gave up 7 bases and J gave up 2 bases; unmatched junction bases: 14. This CDR3 is built from 18 residues. Quantitative 5'-RACE with molecular barcodes produced the TCR beta libraries. TCRdb processed the 5' RACE reads anew with MiXCR; each CDR3 protein has one entry. The repertoire has more than 400,000 distinct CDR3 sequences, roughly 5% of them found once; the top ten carry under 4.5%. Study-level points and caveats: In ankylosing spondylitis blood, a motif of about eight highly homologous TCR beta variants appeared characteristic. As reported, disease-linked clones showed significant enrichment in matched ankylosing spondylitis synovial fluid.

This clonotype has a count of ten or more. Its antigen is still unknown. The chain joins TRBV10-3 to TRBJ2-6, with 7 bases aligning to TRBD1. The receptor was derived from a male donor with ankylosing spondylitis. The sequenced sample was blood, either unsorted or a sorted T cell fraction (not recorded which). The CDR3 loop reads CAINPGTAQIPGANVLTF. CDR3 sequence (DNA): TGTGCCATCAATCCAGGGACAGCCCAAATCCCTGGGGCCAACGTCCTGACTTTC.